These 9 T cell receptor beta chains originate from one sample sequenced in a study of OX40 agonist ivuxolimab in advanced cancers. Library generation was performed with the immunoSEQ multiplex PCR assay. Imported from immuneACCESS, the table was reduced by TCRdb to in-frame sequences with V and J called. These copies leave out some clones; in studies compared against another copy, an unresolved V gene accounts for under half, and the cause of the remainder is not known. The sample table holds 90,000 to 100,000 clones, of which roughly 90% were seen once. The top ten constitute 0.7% to 0.9% of the sample. This material consisted of CD4+ or CD8+ T cells sorted from blood, taken in a trial of the OX40 agonist ivuxolimab. The receptors were gathered from an adult with an advanced solid tumor such as melanoma, head and neck, liver or kidney cancer.

This sequence joins TRBV27 and TRBJ1-1; the match to TRBD1 covers 9 bases. This CDR3 comprises 14 residues. The V and J ends lost 7 bases and 5 bases, in that order; junction bases with no gene match: 8. Per germline, CDR1 MNHEY and CDR2 SMNVEV (reference sequence). CDR3 amino acids: CASIPGQGLTEAFF. CDR3 coding DNA: TGTGCCAGCATCCCGGGACAGGGTTTGACTGAAGCTTTCTTT.

The rearrangement uses TRBV6-1 and TRBJ1-2, with D possibly TRBD1 on 6 matching bases. CDR1 is MNHNS and CDR2 is SASEGT in the germline V gene. The CDR3 spans 13 residues. Trimming stripped 0 bases from V and 8 bases from J, with 10 bases between. Written as DNA, the CDR3 is TGTGCCAGCAGTGAAGCAGGGGGTGGCGGCTACACCTTC. This translates into CASSEAGGGGYTF.

This rearrangement joins TRBV6-1 to TRBJ1-5, with D hard to call. Trimming shortened V by 3 bases and J by 7 bases, and 7 bases separated the two germline ends. The CDR3 has 12 residues. Germline V gene sequence: CDR1 MNHNS, CDR2 SASEGT. The CDR3 coding sequence is TGTGCCAGCAGTGATGAGGGACAGCCCCAGCATTTT. Amino acid sequence: CASSDEGQPQHF.

The chain uses TRBV6-1 and TRBJ2-1; no clear D gene. V lost 1 base, J lost 9 bases, and 10 bases lay in between. This CDR3 spans 13 amino acids. Germline values: CDR1 MNHNS, CDR2 SASEGT. CDR3 coding DNA: TGTGCCAGCAGTGAAGTGGCTAGTGGTGAGCAGTTCTTC. Protein product: CASSEVASGEQFF.

V usage is TRBV7-2 and J usage is TRBJ1-4; D uncertain. V was cut by 3 bases and J by 4 bases, with 9 bases left in between. The CDR3 has 14 residues. Germline V CDR1 and CDR2: SGHTA, FQGNSA. CDR3 in amino acids: CASSLDRFNEKLFF. For the CDR3, the DNA is TGTGCCAGCAGCTTGGACCGATTTAATGAAAAACTGTTTTTT. The entire variable domain, with the rest obtained from reference TRBV7-2 and TRBJ1-4, is as follows: GAGVSQSPSNKVTEKGKDVELRCDPISGHTALYWYRQSLGQGLEFLIYFQGNSAPDKSGLPSDRFSAERTGGSVSTLTIQRTQQEDSAVYLCASSLDRFNEKLFFGSGTQLSVL.

The J gene is TRBJ2-7, the V gene TRBV5-1; D may be TRBD1 or TRBD2 (5 bases each). V shed 2 bases and J shed 4 bases, with 13 bases lying between them. Germline V CDR1 and CDR2: SGHRS, YFSETQ. The CDR3 contains 14 residues. CDR3 DNA: TGCGCCAGCAGCTTAACCGGGACGGAGTACGAGCAGTACTTC. Encoded protein: CASSLTGTEYEQYF.

CDR3 amino acids: CASSDGMVAWTGELFF. The CDR3 coding sequence is TGTGCCAGCAGTGATGGAATGGTAGCTTGGACCGGGGAGCTGTTTTTT. The genes are TRBV2 and TRBJ2-2; D remains unclear. Germline V gene sequence: CDR1 SNHLY, CDR2 FYNNEI. V lost 3 bases to trimming and J lost 5 bases, with 16 bases between them. The CDR3 loop spans 16 amino acids.

The chain links TRBV7-9 to TRBJ1-5; D unclear. V shed 1 base and J shed 5 bases, with 9 bases lying between them. Germline CDR1 reads SEHNR; CDR2 reads FQNEAQ (reference sequence). The CDR3 is 14 amino acids. CDR3 protein: CASSLGDDYQPQHF. CDR3 coding DNA: TGTGCCAGCAGCTTAGGAGACGATTATCAGCCCCAGCATTTT.

The chain couples TRBV5-4 to TRBJ2-7; possibly TRBD2 for D (7 bases). Germline values: CDR1 SGHNT, CDR2 YYREEE (reference sequence). Trimming pared 1 base from V and 6 bases from J, leaving 17 bases between. The CDR3 sequence is 15 residues long. The CDR3 DNA reads as TGTGCCAGCAGCTTGTCACAGGGACTAAGACCCGAGCAGTACTTC. Translated, it gives CASSLSQGLRPEQYF. Complete variable domain (other parts from reference TRBV5-4 and TRBJ2-7): ETGVTQSPTHLIKTRGQQVTLRCSSQSGHNTVSWYQQALGQGPQFIFQYYREEENGRGNFPPRFSGLQFPNYSSELNVNALELDDSALYLCASSLSQGLRPEQYFGPGTRLTVT.